This TCR beta chain appears in the sequencing data of a study of blood T cell repertoires in COVID-19. Across about two dozen US areas, participants ranged in age from roughly 18 to 95 years. Which cohort a participant joined came from the clinical history participants gave. This clone was seen a single time. Original handling: The authors estimated nucleated cell counts from reference gene primer amplification. Method: immunoSEQ multiplex PCR; TCRdb's copy keeps in-frame clones and lacks some. The V and J calls and the clone size are those of that table, but D and trimming were determined from the DNA. The sample holds roughly 220,000 clones, 90% seen once. What was sequenced was PBMCs or T cells enriched from blood (not recorded which). This sequence originates from a young man who had been exposed to COVID-19.

CDR3 sequence (DNA): TGTGCCAGCAGTCCAGGAACCGGGGAGCTGTTTTTT. It specifies CASSPGTGELFF. The chain carries TRBV12-3 or TRBV12-4 and TRBJ2-2; no reliable D call. There are 12 residues in the CDR3. V lost 5 bases, J lost 5 bases, and 6 bases lay in between.